Presented here are 20 T cell receptor beta chains from one specimen sequenced in a study of CD8+CD57+ T cells in acquired aplastic anemia. In patients chosen for sequencing, flow cytometry had shown CD8+CD57+ cell expansion. Genomic DNA served as template for TCR beta VDJ and CDR3 profiling. TCRdb re-analysed the reads in MiXCR, keeping a single row per CDR3 protein. The table shows tens of thousands of distinct CDR3 sequences, with 60% to 70% occurring only once. Input material: sorted CD4+, CD8+, or CD8+CD57+ T cells (not recorded which) from PBMCs. The receptors were gathered from a human donor with aplastic anemia.

This chain links TRBV2 with TRBJ1-6, with 7 positions matching TRBD1. The CDR3 length is 12 residues. V was pared by 10 bases and J by 8 bases, with 5 bases of the junction left unmatched. From germline, CDR1 is SNHLY and CDR2 FYNNEI. The CDR3 DNA is TGTGCCACAGGGGGAGATGATTCACCCCTCCACTTT. Encoded protein: CATGGDDSPLHF.

The chain is built from TRBV7-6 and TRBJ1-1, with D maybe TRBD1 (6 bases). This CDR3 has 14 amino acids. Trimming pared 2 bases from V and 3 bases from J, leaving 10 bases between. From germline, CDR1 is SGHVS and CDR2 FNYEAQ. CDR3 in amino acids: CASSLTGQYTEAFF. DNA for the CDR3: TGTGCCAGCAGCTTAACAGGACAGTACACTGAAGCTTTCTTT. Supplemented by reference TRBV7-6 and TRBJ1-1, the full variable domain reads GAGVSQSPRYKVTKRGQDVALRCDPISGHVSLYWYRQALGQGPEFLTYFNYEAQQDKSGLPNDRFSAERPEGSISTLTIQRTEQRDSAMYRCASSLTGQYTEAFFGQGTRLTVV.

This chain uses TRBV20-1 with TRBJ2-2; possible D gene TRBD1, 5 bases. The CDR3 is 15 residues long. V was trimmed by 7 bases and J by 0 bases, leaving 15 bases between them. Germline lookup yields CDR1 DFQATT and CDR2 SNEGSKA (reference sequence). The CDR3 loop reads CSVSQGCANTGELFF. The CDR3 DNA sequence: TGCAGTGTCTCCCAGGGCTGTGCGAACACCGGGGAGCTGTTTTTT.

The chain recombines TRBV25-1 with TRBJ2-7, with D tentatively TRBD1 (6 bases). The CDR3 has 14 amino acids. CDR1 is MGHDK and CDR2 is SYGVNS in the germline V gene. The germline V and J ends were trimmed by 6 bases and 2 bases, with 14 bases remaining between them. CDR3 in amino acids: CASRRWGPTYEQYF. The DNA of the CDR3 is TGTGCCAGCAGACGGTGGGGGCCCACCTACGAGCAGTACTTC.

The chain carries TRBV10-3 and TRBJ2-3; TRBD2 is a possible D gene (6 bases). V gave up 3 bases and J gave up 0 bases, with 10 bases separating them. Germline V gene data show CDR1 as ENHRY and CDR2 as SYGVKD. The length of the CDR3 is 15 residues. The CDR3 protein is CAISEGGQSTDTQYF. The CDR3 nucleotides are TGTGCCATCAGTGAAGGAGGGCAGAGCACAGATACGCAGTATTTT.

This clonotype showed up many times. The J gene is TRBJ2-1, the V gene TRBV7-6, with TRBD1 as a possible D gene (5 bases). The CDR3 loop spans 14 amino acids. CDR1 and CDR2 from the germline V gene are SGHVS and FNYEAQ. Trimming stripped 4 bases from V and 8 bases from J, with 15 bases between. CDR3 in amino acids: CASSSAPQGHEQFF. Written as DNA, the CDR3 is TGTGCCAGCAGCTCCGCCCCCCAGGGTCATGAGCAGTTCTTC.

This chain joins TRBV10-2 and TRBJ1-2; TRBD1 matches 9 bases. The CDR3 sequence is 13 residues long. The trim removed 7 bases at V and 5 bases at J, leaving 5 bases unmatched. The germline V gene encodes CDR1 WSHSY and CDR2 SAAADI. The DNA of the CDR3 is TGCGCCAGCACCGGGGACAGGGAGTATGGCTACACCTTC. Translating gives CASTGDREYGYTF.

J is TRBJ1-5 and V is TRBV7-9; TRBD1 might be the D (6 bases). Germline V gene lookup returns CDR1 SEHNR and CDR2 FQNEAQ (reference sequence). The V end lost 5 bases, the J end lost 5 bases, and 13 bases lay between the germline ends. This CDR3 comprises 14 residues. The CDR3 spells CASSPMTGYQPQHF. The DNA for the CDR3 is TGTGCCAGCAGCCCGATGACAGGATATCAGCCCCAGCATTTT.

The J gene is TRBJ2-5, the V gene TRBV20-1; D is possibly TRBD2 (5 bases). The CDR3 sequence is 12 residues long. CDR1 DFQATT and CDR2 SNEGSKA come from the germline V gene (reference sequence). V lost 3 bases to trimming and J lost 5 bases, with 10 bases between them. In DNA form, the CDR3 reads TGCAGTGCTAGTGGAGGTCGGGAGACCCAGTACTTC. This encodes CSASGGRETQYF.

J is TRBJ1-2 and V is TRBV19; TRBD1 might be the D (5 bases). The length of the CDR3 is 13 residues. CDR1 is LNHDA, CDR2 SQIVND, per germline (reference sequence). Trimming took off 3 bases at V and 4 bases at J, with 9 bases between the two ends. This CDR3 is CASSIGHGYGYTF. CDR3 sequence (DNA): TGTGCCAGTAGTATTGGACACGGCTATGGCTACACCTTC.

This clonotype was seen ten or more times. The CDR3 loop is CASSPGPYAEQYF. CDR3 nucleotides: TGTGCCAGCAGCCCAGGACCCTACGCAGAGCAGTACTTC. This rearrangement joins TRBV9 to TRBJ2-7; D gene ambiguous. V lost 4 bases to trimming and J lost 7 bases, with 15 bases between them. The CDR3 totals 13 residues. Germline loops: CDR1 SGDLS, CDR2 YYNGEE.

This clonotype has only a few counts. This sequence joins TRBV2 and TRBJ1-5; D unresolved. Trimming removed 5 bases at V and 0 bases at J, with 8 bases between. Germline values: CDR1 SNHLY, CDR2 FYNNEI. The CDR3 has 14 residues. CDR3 bases: TGTGCCAGCAGTTTCTGGGGTAGCAATCAGCCCCAGCATTTT. Its translation: CASSFWGSNQPQHF.

In this sample, this clonotype turned up many times. The rearrangement uses TRBV7-9 and TRBJ2-7; 8 bases map to TRBD1. Germline lookup yields CDR1 SEHNR and CDR2 FQNEAQ (reference sequence). Trimming cost V 4 bases and J 2 bases; bases outside gene matches: 7. This CDR3 region has 15 residues. The DNA for the CDR3 is TGTGCCAGCAGCTCCAGGGGGCGGCCAGCCTACGAGCAGTACTTC. It codes for CASSSRGRPAYEQYF.

The chain recombines TRBV4-2 with TRBJ2-3, with 8 bases aligning to TRBD2. Trimming took 2 bases from V and 0 from J; bases not matched to a gene: 4. Germline V gene sequence: CDR1 LGHNA, CDR2 YNFKEQ. There are 16 residues in the CDR3. CDR3 residues: CASSQLSGGSTDTQYF. The CDR3 nucleotides read TGTGCCAGCAGCCAACTAAGCGGGGGAAGCACAGATACGCAGTATTTT.

This clonotype was picked up many times. The chain has TRBV20-1 and TRBJ1-6, with TRBD1 as a possible D gene (6 bases). Germline lookup yields CDR1 DFQATT and CDR2 SNEGSKA (reference sequence). The CDR3 is 16 residues long. V was pared by 0 bases and J by 6 bases, with 15 bases between. The CDR3 DNA reads as TGCAGTGCTAGAGACGTAGCAGGGGCCGGTAATTCACCCCTCCACTTT. Amino acids: CSARDVAGAGNSPLHF.

This clonotype came up once. With a much larger clone just one base away, this may be a read error. The V and J genes are TRBV4-1 and TRBJ2-3; D tentatively fits TRBD1 or TRBD2 (6 bases each). Germline CDR1 MGHRA, CDR2 YSYEKL. The CDR3 is 15 residues long. The ends were cut back, 6 bases at V and 2 bases at J, with 15 bases in the middle. This CDR3 reads CASRCSPGATDTQYF. The CDR3, as DNA: TGCGCCAGCAGGTGTTCACCGGGGGCCACAGATACGCAGTATTTT.

The chain's CDR3 is CATSRDPGTGVYNEQFF. DNA for the CDR3: TGTGCCACCAGCAGAGATCCCGGGACAGGGGTTTACAATGAGCAGTTCTTC. The rearrangement joins TRBV15 to TRBJ2-1; 10 bases are a match to TRBD1. The V segment lost 0 bases and the J segment 4 bases; nucleotides outside the gene matches: 6. Germline-derived CDR1 and CDR2 are LNHNV and YYDKDF (reference sequence). The CDR3 length is 17 residues.

This clonotype was counted a few times. The chain couples TRBV29-1 to TRBJ1-1; 8 bases align to TRBD1. V was pared by 6 bases and J by 6 bases, with 9 bases of the junction left unmatched. Germline loops: CDR1 SQVTM, CDR2 ANQGSEA. This CDR3 is 13 amino acids long. CDR3 in amino acids: CSVRTGTGPEAFF. CDR3 DNA: TGCAGCGTGAGGACAGGGACGGGGCCTGAAGCTTTCTTT.

The genes are TRBV10-3 and TRBJ1-2; 9 positions match TRBD1. Germline CDR1 and CDR2: ENHRY and SYGVKD. This CDR3 is 17 amino acids long. The ends lost 0 bases at V and 3 bases at J; junction bases unmatched: 8. CDR3 DNA: TGTGCCATCAGTGAGTCAAACAGGGGGCAAGACCACTATGGCTACACCTTC. As protein: CAISESNRGQDHYGYTF.

V is TRBV7-9 and J is TRBJ2-7; D uncertain. CDR3 length: 11 amino acids. With 5 bases removed from V and 6 bases from J, the gap between germline ends came to 8 bases. Germline loops: CDR1 SEHNR, CDR2 FQNEAQ (reference sequence). This chain's CDR3 is CASSPAAEQYF. CDR3 nucleotide sequence: TGTGCCAGCAGCCCAGCCGCCGAGCAGTACTTC.